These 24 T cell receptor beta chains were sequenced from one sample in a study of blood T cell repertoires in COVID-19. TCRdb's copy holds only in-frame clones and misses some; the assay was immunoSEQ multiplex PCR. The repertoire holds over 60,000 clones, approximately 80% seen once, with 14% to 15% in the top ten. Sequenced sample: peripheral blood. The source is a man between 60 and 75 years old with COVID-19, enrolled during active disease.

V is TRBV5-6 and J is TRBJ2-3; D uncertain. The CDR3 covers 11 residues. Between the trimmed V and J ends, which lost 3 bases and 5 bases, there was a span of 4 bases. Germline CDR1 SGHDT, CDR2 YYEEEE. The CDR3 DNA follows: TGTGCCAGCAGCTCGGGAGATACGCAGTATTTT. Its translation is CASSSGDTQYF.

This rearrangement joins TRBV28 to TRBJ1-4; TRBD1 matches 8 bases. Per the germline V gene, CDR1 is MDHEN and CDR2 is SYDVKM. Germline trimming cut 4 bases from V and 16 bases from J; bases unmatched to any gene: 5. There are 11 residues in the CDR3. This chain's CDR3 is CASSSAGTGFF. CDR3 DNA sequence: TGTGCCAGCAGTTCCGCCGGGACAGGGTTTTTT.

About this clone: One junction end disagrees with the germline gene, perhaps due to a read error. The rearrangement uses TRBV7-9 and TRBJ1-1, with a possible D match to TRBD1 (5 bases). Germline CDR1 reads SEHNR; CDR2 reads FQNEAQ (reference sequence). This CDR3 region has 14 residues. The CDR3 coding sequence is TGTGCCAGCAGCCCTCGGGGGACCAACACTGAATCTTTCTTT. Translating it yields CASSPRGTNTESFF.

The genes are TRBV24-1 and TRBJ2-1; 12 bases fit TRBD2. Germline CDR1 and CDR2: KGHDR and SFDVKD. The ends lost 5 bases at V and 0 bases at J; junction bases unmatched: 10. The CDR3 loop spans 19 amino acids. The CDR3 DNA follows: TGTGCCACCAGTGCAAGGACTAGCGGGAACGGGGGCTCCTACAATGAGCAGTTCTTC. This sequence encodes CATSARTSGNGGSYNEQFF.

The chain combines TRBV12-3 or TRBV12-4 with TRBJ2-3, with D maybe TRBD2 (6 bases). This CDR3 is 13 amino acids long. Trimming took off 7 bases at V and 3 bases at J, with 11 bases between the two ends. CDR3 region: CASTNRGTDTQYF. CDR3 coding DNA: TGTGCCAGCACCAACCGGGGGACAGATACGCAGTATTTT.

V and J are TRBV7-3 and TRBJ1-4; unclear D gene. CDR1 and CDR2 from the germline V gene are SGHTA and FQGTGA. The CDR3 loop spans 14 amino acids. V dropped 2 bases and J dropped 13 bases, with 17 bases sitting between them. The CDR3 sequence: CASSLSPAGAGLFF. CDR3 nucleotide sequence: TGTGCCAGCAGCTTATCACCGGCGGGCGCCGGACTGTTTTTT. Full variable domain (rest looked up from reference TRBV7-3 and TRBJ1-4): GAGVSQTPSNKVTEKGKYVELRCDPISGHTALYWYRQSLGQGPEFLIYFQGTGAADDSGLPNDRFFAVRPEGSVSTLKIQRTERGDSAVYLCASSLSPAGAGLFFGSGTQLSVL.

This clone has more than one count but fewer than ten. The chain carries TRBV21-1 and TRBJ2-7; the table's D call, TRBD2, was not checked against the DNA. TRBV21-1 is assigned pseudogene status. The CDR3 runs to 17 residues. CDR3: CASSKAHLGGARHEQYF. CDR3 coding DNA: TGTGCCAGCAGCAAAGCCCACTTGGGGGGGGCGCGCCACGAGCAGTACTTC.

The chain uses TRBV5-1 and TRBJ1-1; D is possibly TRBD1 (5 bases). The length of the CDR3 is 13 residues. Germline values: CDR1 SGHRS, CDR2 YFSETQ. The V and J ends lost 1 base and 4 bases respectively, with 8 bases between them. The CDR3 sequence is CASSLYQGTEAFF. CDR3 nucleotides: TGCGCCAGCAGCTTGTATCAGGGCACTGAAGCTTTCTTT. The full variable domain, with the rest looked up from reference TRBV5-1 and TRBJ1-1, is KAGVTQTPRYLIKTRGQQVTLSCSPISGHRSVSWYQQTPGQGLQFLFEYFSETQRNKGNFPGRFSGRQFSNSRSEMNVSTLELGDSALYLCASSLYQGTEAFFGQGTRLTVV.

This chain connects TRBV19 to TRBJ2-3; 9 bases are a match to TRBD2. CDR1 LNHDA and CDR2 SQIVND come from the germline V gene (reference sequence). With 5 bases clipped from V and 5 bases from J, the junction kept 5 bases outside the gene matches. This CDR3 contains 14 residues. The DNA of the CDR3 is TGTGCCAGTAGTGCTAGCGGGACAATAGATACGCAGTATTTT. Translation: CASSASGTIDTQYF. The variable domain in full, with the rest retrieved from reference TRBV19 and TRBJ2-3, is DGGITQSPKYLFRKEGQNVTLSCEQNLNHDAMYWYRQDPGQGLRLIYYSQIVNDFQKGDIAEGYSVSREKKESFPLTVTSAQKNPTAFYLCASSASGTIDTQYFGPGTRLTVL.

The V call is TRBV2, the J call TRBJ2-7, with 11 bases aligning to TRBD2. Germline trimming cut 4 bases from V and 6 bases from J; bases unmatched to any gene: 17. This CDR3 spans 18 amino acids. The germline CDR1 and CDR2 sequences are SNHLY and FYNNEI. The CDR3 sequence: CASSGTGTSGSLLGEQYF. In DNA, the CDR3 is TGTGCCAGCAGTGGTACCGGGACTAGCGGATCTCTCCTTGGCGAGCAGTACTTC.

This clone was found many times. The CDR3 protein is CATTTGGSYEQYF. DNA for the CDR3: TGTGCCACCACGACAGGGGGCAGTTACGAGCAGTACTTC. This chain joins TRBV5-4 and TRBJ2-7, with 10 bases that match TRBD1. This CDR3 comprises 13 residues. V was pared by 9 bases and J by 4 bases, with 7 bases of the junction left unmatched. Germline loops: CDR1 SGHNT, CDR2 YYREEE (reference sequence). Full variable domain (missing parts from reference TRBV5-4 and TRBJ2-7): ETGVTQSPTHLIKTRGQQVTLRCSSQSGHNTVSWYQQALGQGPQFIFQYYREEENGRGNFPPRFSGLQFPNYSSELNVNALELDDSALYLCATTTGGSYEQYFGPGTRLTVT.

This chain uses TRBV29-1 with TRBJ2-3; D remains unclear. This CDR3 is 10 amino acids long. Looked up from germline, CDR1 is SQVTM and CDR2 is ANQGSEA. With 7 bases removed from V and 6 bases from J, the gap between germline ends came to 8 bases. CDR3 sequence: CSADLDTQYF. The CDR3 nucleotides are TGCAGCGCAGACTTGGATACGCAGTATTTT.

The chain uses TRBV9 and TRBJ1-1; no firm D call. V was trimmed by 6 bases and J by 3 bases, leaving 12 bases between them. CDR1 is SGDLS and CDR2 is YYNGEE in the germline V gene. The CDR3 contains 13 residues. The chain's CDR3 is CASNWMTDTEAFF. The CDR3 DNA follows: TGTGCCAGCAATTGGATGACTGACACTGAAGCTTTCTTT.

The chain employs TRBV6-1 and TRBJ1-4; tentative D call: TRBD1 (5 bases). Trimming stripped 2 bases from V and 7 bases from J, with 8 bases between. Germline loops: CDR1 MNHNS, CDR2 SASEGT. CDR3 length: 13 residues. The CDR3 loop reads CASSEIRAEKLFF. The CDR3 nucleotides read TGTGCCAGCAGTGAAATCAGGGCTGAAAAACTGTTTTTT.

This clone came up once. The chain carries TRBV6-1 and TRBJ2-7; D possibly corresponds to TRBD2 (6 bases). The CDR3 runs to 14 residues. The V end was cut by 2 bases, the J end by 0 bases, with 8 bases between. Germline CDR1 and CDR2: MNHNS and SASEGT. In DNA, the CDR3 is TGTGCCAGCAGTGAACAGGACTACTCCTACGAGCAGTACTTC. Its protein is CASSEQDYSYEQYF.

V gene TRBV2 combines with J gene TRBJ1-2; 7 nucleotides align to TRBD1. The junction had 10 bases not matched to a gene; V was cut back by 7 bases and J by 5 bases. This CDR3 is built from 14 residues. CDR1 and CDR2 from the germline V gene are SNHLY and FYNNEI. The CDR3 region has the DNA TGTGCCAGCACTGTAGGGACCAGGGGGTATGGCTACACCTTC. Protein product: CASTVGTRGYGYTF.

The CDR3 is CASSTGAGTEAFF. The CDR3 nucleotides read TGTGCCAGTAGTACTGGGGCAGGGACTGAAGCTTTCTTT. The rearrangement uses TRBV19 and TRBJ1-1; D possibly corresponds to TRBD1 (5 bases). Trimming left V 4 bases short and J 5 bases short, with 11 bases between. CDR1 is LNHDA and CDR2 is SQIVND in the germline V gene (reference sequence). The CDR3 has 13 residues.

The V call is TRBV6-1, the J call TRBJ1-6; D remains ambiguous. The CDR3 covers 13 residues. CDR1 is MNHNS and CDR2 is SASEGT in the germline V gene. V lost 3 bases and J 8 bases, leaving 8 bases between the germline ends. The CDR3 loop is CASSDYSYSPLHF. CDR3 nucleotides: TGTGCCAGCAGTGATTACAGTTATTCACCCCTCCACTTT.

The CDR3 is CASSDQAGEYNEQFF. CDR3 DNA sequence: TGTGCCAGCAGTGACCAAGCGGGAGAGTACAATGAGCAGTTCTTC. J is TRBJ2-1 and V is TRBV6-4; 8 bases align to TRBD2. This CDR3 has 15 amino acids. From germline, CDR1 is MRHNA and CDR2 SNTAGT. J was trimmed by 4 bases and V by 2 bases; bases with no gene match: 4.

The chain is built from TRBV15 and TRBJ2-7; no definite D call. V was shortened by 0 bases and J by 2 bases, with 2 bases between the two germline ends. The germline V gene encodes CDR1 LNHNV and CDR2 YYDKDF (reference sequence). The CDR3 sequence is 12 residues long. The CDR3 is CATSRDAYEQYF. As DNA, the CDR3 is TGTGCCACCAGCAGAGACGCCTACGAGCAGTACTTC.

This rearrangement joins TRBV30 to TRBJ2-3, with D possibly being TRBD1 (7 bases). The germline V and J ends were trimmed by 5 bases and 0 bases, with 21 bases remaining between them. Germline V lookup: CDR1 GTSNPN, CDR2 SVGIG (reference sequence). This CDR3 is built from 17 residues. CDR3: CAWEGGQSSTSTDTQYF. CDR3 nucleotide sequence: TGTGCCTGGGAGGGGGGACAGTCCTCGACTAGCACAGATACGCAGTATTTT.

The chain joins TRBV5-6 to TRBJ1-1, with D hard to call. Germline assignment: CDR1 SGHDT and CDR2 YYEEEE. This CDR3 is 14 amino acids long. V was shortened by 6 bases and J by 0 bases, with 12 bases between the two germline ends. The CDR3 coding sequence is TGTGCCAGCAATCTTTACGGGTTGAACACTGAAGCTTTCTTT. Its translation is CASNLYGLNTEAFF.

CDR3 region: CASSHPDRPNYGYTF. Here the CDR3 DNA reads TGTGCCAGCAGCCATCCGGACAGGCCTAACTATGGCTACACCTTC. The gene calls are TRBV3-1 (or the pseudogene TRBV3-2) and TRBJ1-2; the match to TRBD1 covers 7 bases. J was trimmed by 0 bases and V by 3 bases; bases with no gene match: 4. This CDR3 is 15 amino acids long. Germline V gene sequence: CDR1 LGHDT, CDR2 YNNKEL (reference sequence).

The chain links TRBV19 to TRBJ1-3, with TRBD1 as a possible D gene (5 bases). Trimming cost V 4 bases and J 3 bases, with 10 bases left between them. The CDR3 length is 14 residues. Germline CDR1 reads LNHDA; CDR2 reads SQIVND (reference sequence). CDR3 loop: CASSTGEGGNTIYF. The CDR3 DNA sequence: TGTGCCAGTAGTACGGGGGAAGGTGGAAACACCATATATTTT.